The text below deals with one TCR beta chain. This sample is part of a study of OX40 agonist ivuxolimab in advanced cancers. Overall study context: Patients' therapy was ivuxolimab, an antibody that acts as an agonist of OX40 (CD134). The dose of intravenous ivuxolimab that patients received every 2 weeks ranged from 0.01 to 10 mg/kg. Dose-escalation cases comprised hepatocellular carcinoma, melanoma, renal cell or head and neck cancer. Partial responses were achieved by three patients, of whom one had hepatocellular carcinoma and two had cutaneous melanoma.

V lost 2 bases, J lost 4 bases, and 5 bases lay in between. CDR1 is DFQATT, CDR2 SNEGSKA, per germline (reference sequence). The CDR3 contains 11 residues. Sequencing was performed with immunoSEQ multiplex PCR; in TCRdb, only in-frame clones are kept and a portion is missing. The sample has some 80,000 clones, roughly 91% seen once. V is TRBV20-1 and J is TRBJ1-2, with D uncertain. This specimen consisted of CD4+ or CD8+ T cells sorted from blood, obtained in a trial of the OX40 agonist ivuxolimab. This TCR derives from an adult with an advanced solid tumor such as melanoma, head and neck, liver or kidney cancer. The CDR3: CSARRPYGYTF. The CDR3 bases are TGCAGTGCTAGAAGACCCTATGGCTACACCTTC.